This entry is about one T cell receptor (beta chain). Antigen specificity is unknown. A much larger clone sits a single nucleotide away, making a read error possible. Unique molecular identifiers were present in the TCR beta cDNA libraries. Starting from about 0.98 to 11 million T cells, the study yielded 500,000 or so cDNA molecules. TCRdb re-derived calls from the PCR reads in MiXCR, one entry per CDR3 protein. The repertoire has around 250,000 distinct CDR3 sequences, roughly a third of them found once; the top ten carry around 4.8%. CDR3 size: 13 residues. In germline, CDR1 is SGHTA, CDR2 FQGNSA. This entry belongs to a study of post-analysis software for immune sequencing data. Turning to the study itself: Included among the disease courses, which were recorded for the cohort, were relapsing-remitting, secondary progressive and progressive-relapsing multiple sclerosis.

General study points: Patients had higher frequencies than controls of five TRBV segments, including TRBV5-6, TRBV5-1 and TRBV20-1. When the samples were clustered directly with F measure, those that had been prepared in the same batch showed strong co-clustering.

The chain has TRBV7-2 and TRBJ2-5, with D maybe TRBD2 (6 bases). This receptor was taken from a girl between 5 and 17 years old with multiple sclerosis. Sequencing was carried out using blood. CDR3 sequence (DNA): TGTGCCAGCGGCTTAGAAGGGCCCCGGGAGCAGTACTTC. Amino acids: CASGLEGPREQYF.